This T cell receptor (beta chain) was found in a study of cytomegalovirus exposure and HLA in healthy donors. V was clipped by 2 bases and J by 6 bases; unmatched bases: 4. Germline V gene data show CDR1 as SGHNT and CDR2 as YYREEE (reference sequence). This CDR3 contains 14 residues. As regards this clone: Antigen specificity is unknown.

A multiplex PCR was run with 60 Vbeta primers and 13 Jbeta primers. The data were produced by immunoSEQ multiplex PCR, yet TCRdb's version contains in-frame clones alone and is incomplete. The sample lists approximately 160,000 clones, 65% to 70% occurring once. General study points: TCR beta chain V- and J-gene trimming was linked, in a later analysis, to a missense variant in DCLRE1C. In a later analysis, common viral pathogens appeared linked to several of the most significant clusters.

This receptor was identified in a woman between 18 and 30 years old in good health and CMV-seropositive. The rearrangement uses TRBV5-4 and TRBJ1-4; 7 bases fit TRBD1. Sequencing was performed on PBMCs. CDR3 sequence reads: CASSLDQGDEKLFF. In DNA form, the CDR3 reads TGTGCCAGCAGCTTAGACCAGGGGGATGAAAAACTGTTTTTT.